This TCR beta chain comes out of a study of human T cells and chemical hapten exposure (dated by TCRdb to the early 2020s). A note on the overall study: For sensitization, 2% DPC in acetone was applied to a roughly 2 cm by roughly 2 cm area of upper inner arm skin. Throughout the study period of around 25 weeks, patients also received therapeutic DPC doses to the scalp every week. Patch testing was done on the upper back using Finn chambers containing 0.01% DPC, and results were scored after 6 days according to International Contact Dermatitis Research Group standards. The mostly female patient cohort included alopecia areata with under or over 50% scalp involvement, alopecia totalis and alopecia universalis. Libraries were pooled for sequencing, and per-sample TCR yields varied mainly because of small differences in library volumes within the pool. This study followed changes in the peripheral blood TCR repertoire in vivo during primary and secondary sensitization of alopecia patients to the hapten diphenylcyclopropenone (DPC). Blood samples were taken from patients before sensitization (week 0) and then at 2, 6 and about 24 weeks after DPC sensitization. For TCR sequencing, blood came from 25 to 35 alopecia patients at anywhere from one to four time points (pre-sensitization, 2, 6 and 24 weeks).

The sample's time point label is to be understood as: pre-sensitization, week 0. In the paper's terms, the treatment or condition label means: therapeutic diphenylcyclopropenone sensitization with weekly scalp DPC. Blood at each patch-test visit was drawn before the patch test was applied. Patients were considered eligible if aged 18 to 70, diagnosed with alopecia and deemed suitable for DPC therapy, and patients were excluded if pregnant. Total RNA was extracted from unfractionated whole blood that had been collected in Tempus Blood RNA tubes. Remarks on this clonotype: Its antigen target is currently unknown. The record has no base qualities; no much larger clone is one base away.

Broad study findings and their caveats: A positive correlation was found between the number of PT1 expanded TCRs and patch test score, with significance reached at thresholds 8, 16 and 32 but not 4. Repeated subsampling changed both the strength of the expansion versus patch-test correlation and the threshold at which the correlation became significant. Significantly more large CDR3 similarity clusters were formed by expanded TCRs than by pre-sensitization or healthy control sets, consistent with antigen-driven responses. Because all patients had alopecia, a presumed autoimmune disease, the immune response of the patients might differ from that of healthy individuals. DPC sensitization did not change the number of TCRs with a frequency above 1 in 1000, and there was no evidence of changes in global repertoire structure.

After removal of 0 bases from V and 3 bases from J, the junction retains 9 bases not matched to a gene. Reading from cysteine to phenylalanine, the CDR3 counts 17 amino acids. Here the CDR3 DNA is all that survives: 51 bases in frame from base 1. CDR1 and CDR2 (DFQATT, SNEGSKA) derive from the germline V gene (reference sequence). Library method: RACE. Sequencing instrument: NextSeq 500. During library preparation, unique molecular identifiers were attached to individual cDNA molecules so that TCRs could be counted quantitatively and reproducibly. Both TCR alpha and TCR beta chains were sequenced from each blood RNA sample. Under the source paper's analysis protocol: A median of around 100,000 TCRs per sample was observed, with a range of roughly 20,000 to 750,000. V, J and CDR3 annotation of the TCR reads was performed with the Decombinator software suite. Every sample was subsampled to the same number of TCRs (28,000) for the PS versus PT1 abundance plots. Expanded TCRs were defined as absent before sensitization and observed at least eight times at the 2-week time point. TCRdb redid the processing of the public reads, applying fastp at Q25 and MiXCR, and retained in-frame beta chains. Entries that share a CDR3 protein sequence are merged under the most common genes and DNA. The V and J calls shown here were made by TCRdb, not taken from the authors' results. This sample gives under 300,000 distinct CDR3 sequences in total; about 9.4% of them show up just once. The ten largest clones represent 2% to 3% of the sample.

The receptor's source is a woman aged 40-49 years with alopecia areata. Some clones in this sample may be carry-over from other donors' samples. The material sequenced was whole blood, taken in connection with sensitization to the hapten diphenylcyclopropenone (DPC). The chain links TRBV20-1 with TRBJ2-2; the junction holds 8 bases that match TRBD1. The nucleotide sequence reads TGCAGTGCTAGAGATGCAAGACAGGGGAGGTACACCGGGGAGCTGTTTTTT. This codes for CSARDARQGRYTGELFF.